A selection of T cell receptor beta chains follows, all from one sample in a study of blood T cell repertoires in COVID-19. The method was immunoSEQ multiplex PCR; TCRdb's version includes in-frame clones alone and lacks a portion of them. The sample consists of 200,000 to 250,000 clones, 70% to 90% of them appearing once. Sequenced: peripheral blood. All receptors come from a man aged 50 to 60 with acute or convalescent COVID-19. Both conserved end residues are part of each CDR3. D genes are given only for firm matches. Expanded clones are given a class, and other clones once, few, many or no size at all.

clone_size	d_call	v_call	j_call	cdr3_nt	cdr3_aa
once	.	TRBV5-1	TRBJ1-2	TGCGCCAGCAGCTTCGGGTTCGCAGGGGCAGGGGGCTACACCTTC	CASSFGFAGAGGYTF
.	.	TRBV10-3	TRBJ2-7	TGTGCCATCACCTCCGGCGAGGGTGCAGGGGACGAGCAGTACTTC	CAITSGEGAGDEQYF
.	TRBD2	TRBV11-3	TRBJ2-1	TGTGCCAGCAGCCCGGGGGCGCGGGGGGGCTACAATGAGCAGTTCTTC	CASSPGARGGYNEQFF
.	TRBD2	TRBV11-3	TRBJ2-7	TGTGCCAGCAGCCCCGCGTGGACTAGCGGGTCCCACGAGCAGTACTTC	CASSPAWTSGSHEQYF
.	TRBD2	TRBV30	TRBJ2-2	TGTGCCTGGAGTGGGGGACTAGTGAACACCGGGGAGCTGTTTTTT	CAWSGGLVNTGELFF
.	.	TRBV28	TRBJ2-1	TGTGCCAGCAGTCGGAGGGATGAGCAGTTCTTC	CASSRRDEQFF
once	TRBD1	TRBV3-1/TRBV3-2	TRBJ1-1	TGTGCCAGCAGCCGCTCCGGGACAGGGCGAACTGAAGCTTTCTTT	CASSRSGTGRTEAFF
.	TRBD1	TRBV11-2	TRBJ2-7	TGTGCCAGCAGTCCCAGACAGGGGGCGGCCTACGAGCAGTACTTC	CASSPRQGAAYEQYF
.	.	TRBV29-1	TRBJ1-4	TGCAGCGTTAGGAGCAGGGGTGAAAAACTGTTTTTT	CSVRSRGEKLFF
once	TRBD1	TRBV5-1	TRBJ2-5	TGCGCCAGCAGCTTGGATATTCAGGGGGTAGAGACCCAGTACTTC	CASSLDIQGVETQYF
.	TRBD2	TRBV6-5	TRBJ2-7	TGTGCCAGCAGCCGGACTAGCGGGATAGCCTACGAGCAGTACTTC	CASSRTSGIAYEQYF
.	TRBD1	TRBV30	TRBJ2-1	TGTGCCTGGAGTATCGGGACAGACAATGAGCAGTTCTTC	CAWSIGTDNEQFF
.	TRBD1	TRBV11-1	TRBJ1-5	TGTGCCAGCAGCCTCAGGGGGAACAATCAGCCCCAGCATTTT	CASSLRGNNQPQHF
.	TRBD1	TRBV19	TRBJ1-5	TGTGCCAGTACCACCAACAGGGGAGTTGGTCAGCCCCAGCATTTT	CASTTNRGVGQPQHF
.	.	TRBV7-8	TRBJ2-7	TGTGCCAGCAGCCCGACTCAGTGGGTCCCCTACGAGCAGTACTTC	CASSPTQWVPYEQYF
once	TRBD1	TRBV6-5	TRBJ2-2	TGTGCCAGCAGTTTGGGACAGTCCCTCTTGGGGGAGCTGTTTTTT	CASSLGQSLLGELFF
.	TRBD2	TRBV2	TRBJ2-2	TGTGCCAGCAGTTCGGGGGTAGCGGGAGACACCGGGGAGCTGTTTTTT	CASSSGVAGDTGELFF
once	.	TRBV4-1	TRBJ2-1	TGCGCCAGCAGCCAAGATGTGCGGGACTACAATGAGCAGTTCTTC	CASSQDVRDYNEQFF
.	.	TRBV4-2	TRBJ2-7	TGTGCCAGCAGCAGCGGGCATCGCTACGAGCAGTACTTC	CASSSGHRYEQYF
once	.	TRBV15	TRBJ2-7	TGTGCCACCAGCAGAGATCGGCCCCTTCGGACAGCCGAATCCTACGAGCAGTACTTC	CATSRDRPLRTAESYEQYF
.	.	TRBV29-1	TRBJ2-1	TGCAGCGTCGGTGGGGGCAATACCTACAATGAGCAGTTCTTC	CSVGGGNTYNEQFF
.	TRBD1	TRBV7-2	TRBJ2-7	TGTGCCAGCAGCATACCGACAGGGTCCTACGAGCAGTACTTC	CASSIPTGSYEQYF
.	TRBD2	TRBV18	TRBJ2-7	TGTGCCAGCTCACCGAGGAGCGGGGATCACGAGCAGTACTTC	CASSPRSGDHEQYF
.	.	TRBV12-3/TRBV12-4	TRBJ2-7	TGTGCCAGCAGTTTCGGGGAAGACGAGCAGTACTTC	CASSFGEDEQYF
.	TRBD1	TRBV3-1/TRBV3-2	TRBJ1-6	TGTGCCAGCAGCCCGTTAAGACAGGGTGAAAAGAGGTATAATTCACCCCTCCACTTT	CASSPLRQGEKRYNSPLHF
.	.	TRBV30	TRBJ1-2	TGTGCCTGGAGTGTAAGAGGGTCACGCCTTAGTGGCTACACCTTC	CAWSVRGSRLSGYTF
few	.	TRBV19	TRBJ1-2	TGTGCCAGTAGGGCCGGGGAGCTGACCTACTATGGCTACACCTTC	CASRAGELTYYGYTF
.	.	TRBV19	TRBJ1-1	TGTGCCAGTAGTATAGAGGGGGGAAGCACTGAAGCTTTCTTT	CASSIEGGSTEAFF
.	.	TRBV9	TRBJ2-7	TGTGCCAGCAGCGTTACAGGGAGCCCCTACGAGCAGTACTTC	CASSVTGSPYEQYF
.	.	TRBV5-1	TRBJ1-1	TGCGCCAGCAGACCTACAGTGACGAGCGGCACTGAAGCTTTCTTT	CASRPTVTSGTEAFF
.	TRBD1	TRBV27	TRBJ1-2	TGTGCCAGCAGTTCCGGGACAGGACCTTTTGGGGATGGCTACACCTTC	CASSSGTGPFGDGYTF
.	TRBD1	TRBV9	TRBJ1-1	TGTGCCAGCAAGACAGGGGGCCAATGTTACACTGAAGCTTTCTTT	CASKTGGQCYTEAFF
.	.	TRBV6-5	TRBJ1-5	TGTGCCAGCAGGGCCCGGCGGGGCAATCAGCCCCAGCATTTT	CASRARRGNQPQHF
.	.	TRBV5-6	TRBJ2-3	TGTGCCAGCAGCCCTGGTGGGGGAGGAGATACGCAGTATTTT	CASSPGGGGDTQYF
.	TRBD1	TRBV5-8	TRBJ1-4	TGTGCCAGCAGCTTGGGTTTGGGACAGGGTGAAAAACTGTTTTTT	CASSLGLGQGEKLFF
.	.	TRBV10-1	TRBJ2-1	TGCGCCAGCAGTGAGCGTCCGGATGAGCAGTTCTTC	CASSERPDEQFF
.	TRBD1	TRBV25-1	TRBJ1-1	TGTGCCAGCAGTGACAGGGGGAATAAATTCTTGAACACTGAAGCTTTCTTT	CASSDRGNKFLNTEAFF